This entry is about one T cell receptor beta chain. Its cognate antigen is unknown. Sequencing relied on a cDNA template that was reverse transcribed from extracted RNA. Measured with immunoSEQ multiplex PCR; TCRdb has only the in-frame clones, and not every one. The table has about 200,000 clones, roughly two fifths seen once; the top ten hold 0.48%. This entry comes from a study of CD8+ T cells in alopecia areata. Study-wide findings and caveats: A great number of expanded lesional clones endured in scalp and blood during tofacitinib. Tofacitinib delivered significant drops in scalp clonality and in expanded CD8+ clones among the top 100.

CDR1 LGHNA and CDR2 YNFKEQ come from the germline V gene. CDR3 length: 19 residues. Trimming took off 3 bases at V and 10 bases at J, with 31 bases between the two ends. Treatment meaning: oral pan-JAK inhibitor, 5-10 mg twice daily. Samples from alopecia areata patients were lesional scalp punch biopsies and peripheral blood. V gene TRBV4-2 combines with J gene TRBJ2-1; a weak D match, TRBD2 (5 bases). Specimen: CD4+ T cells sorted from blood, collected at approximately week 31, from a patient treated with tofacitinib. The receptor's source is a human donor with alopecia areata. CDR3 sequence (DNA): TGTGCCAGCAGCCAGGAAGGTACCGGAAGCGGTGGAGCGGTGAGCGAGCAGTTCTTC. Its translation: CASSQEGTGSGGAVSEQFF.